The present T cell receptor beta chain was sequenced within a study of CD8 T cells in Susac syndrome. Study findings and constraints: The CD4+ T cell repertoire of patients with Susac syndrome showed no detectable clonal expansion.

Random hexamers served to reverse transcribe roughly 0.5 to 1 ug RNA. With immunoSEQ multiplex PCR, TCR beta CDR3 was amplified across 54 Vbeta and 13 Jbeta. TCRdb re-analysed the immunoSEQ multiplex PCR reads in MiXCR, keeping a single row per CDR3 protein. The sample includes 150,000 to 200,000 distinct CDR3 sequences, roughly 92% of them seen just once. The CDR3 sequence is 17 residues long. The germline V gene has CDR1 SGHAT and CDR2 FQNNGV. The V gene end was trimmed by 7 bases and the J gene end by 3 bases; junction bases not matched to a gene: 12. Remarks on this clonotype: As yet, its antigen is unknown.

The patients with Susac syndrome satisfied recently defined diagnostic criteria for either definite or probable disease. CD8+ and CD4+ T cells were negatively isolated; TEMRA cells were FACS-enriched. The receptor was isolated from a human donor with Susac syndrome. Sequencing was done on a sample of CD4+ T cells from PBMCs. The rearrangement joins TRBV11-2 to TRBJ2-2, with 9 positions matching TRBD1. CDR3 residues: CASTLGGTGTYTGELFF. CDR3 DNA: TGTGCCAGCACCCTAGGGGGGACAGGGACCTACACCGGGGAGCTGTTTTTT.